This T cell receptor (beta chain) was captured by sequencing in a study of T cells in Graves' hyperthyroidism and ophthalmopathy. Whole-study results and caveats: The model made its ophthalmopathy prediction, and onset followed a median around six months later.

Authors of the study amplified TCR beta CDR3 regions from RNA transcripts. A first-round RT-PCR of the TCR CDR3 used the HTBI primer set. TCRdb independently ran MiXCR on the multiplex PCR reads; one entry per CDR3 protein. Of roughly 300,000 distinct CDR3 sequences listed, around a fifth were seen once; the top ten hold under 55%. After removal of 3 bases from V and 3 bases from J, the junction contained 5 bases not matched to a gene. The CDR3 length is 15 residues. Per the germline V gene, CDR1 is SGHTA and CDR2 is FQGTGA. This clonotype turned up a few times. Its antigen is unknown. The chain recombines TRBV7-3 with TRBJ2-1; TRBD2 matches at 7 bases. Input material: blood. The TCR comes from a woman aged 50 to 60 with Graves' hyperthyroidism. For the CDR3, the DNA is TGTGCCAGCAGCTTGTCTCGCGGGAGCTACAATGAGCAGTTCTTC. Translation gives CASSLSRGSYNEQFF.